A selection of T cell receptor beta chains follows, all from one sample in a study of tumour-infiltrating T cells in Burkitt lymphoma. TCRdb's table, derived via immunoSEQ multiplex PCR, lists solely in-frame clones and lacks some. The table has 15,000 to 20,000 clones, roughly 79% seen once. The sample consisted of tumor tissue. These receptor sequences come from a human donor with diffuse large B-cell lymphoma. CDR3s include the opening cysteine and the closing phenylalanine or tryptophan. A D gene is named only where the DNA matches it firmly. The listing skips clone size in some rows; elsewhere it reads once, few, many or a size class.

clone_size,j_call,d_call,v_call,cdr3_nt,cdr3_aa
once,TRBJ2-5,.,TRBV7-9,TGTGCCAGCAGCTTTATAGAACAAGAGACCCAGTACTTC,CASSFIEQETQYF
few,TRBJ1-5,TRBD1,TRBV25-1,TGTGCCAGCAGTGACGGGACAGGGTATAATCAGCCCCAGCATTTT,CASSDGTGYNQPQHF
.,TRBJ2-1,TRBD2,TRBV18,TGTGCCAGCTCCGCCTTAGCGGGAGCGGTTAATGAGCAGTTCTTC,CASSALAGAVNEQFF
.,TRBJ2-3,.,TRBV19,TGTGCCAGTTCCTTTGGTCGACTAGTGAAAGGCCCAGATACGCAGTATTTT,CASSFGRLVKGPDTQYF
.,TRBJ2-7,.,TRBV29-1,TGCAGCGTTGCCTCCCCAGGGCCCGAGCAGTACTTC,CSVASPGPEQYF
.,TRBJ1-1,.,TRBV6-6,TGTGCCAGCAGTTACGGCCCAGGGAACACTGAAGCTTTCTTT,CASSYGPGNTEAFF
.,TRBJ2-2,TRBD2,TRBV27,TGTGCCACCTCACCTAGCGGGAGTGCCACCGGGGAGCTGTTTTTT,CATSPSGSATGELFF
.,TRBJ2-2,.,TRBV7-9,TGTGCCAGCAGCTTAAAGTCATCAGGGGACACCGGGGAGCTGTTTTTT,CASSLKSSGDTGELFF
once,TRBJ2-3,.,TRBV9,TGTGCCAGCAGCTCAGAGGGGGAAGCAGATACGCAGTATTTT,CASSSEGEADTQYF
.,TRBJ2-3,.,TRBV19,TGTGCCAGTAGTTCACAGGGTTCTTTCTGGGCAGATACGCAGTATTTT,CASSSQGSFWADTQYF
.,TRBJ1-1,.,TRBV7-2,TGTGCCAGCGGACGTGACAGGAGTTCTGAAGCTTTCTTT,CASGRDRSSEAFF
few,TRBJ1-5,.,TRBV27,TGTGCCAGCAGTTTGCTGGGAACAGGGCGGAATCAGCCCCAGCATTTT,CASSLLGTGRNQPQHF
.,TRBJ2-7,.,TRBV5-4,TGTGCCAGCAGCTTATTACAAGGATCCTACGAGCAGTACTTC,CASSLLQGSYEQYF
.,TRBJ2-1,.,TRBV6-1,TGTGCCAGCAGTGAATGGATCACTTCGGATGAGCAGTTCTTC,CASSEWITSDEQFF
.,TRBJ2-7,.,TRBV7-3,TGTGCCAGCAGCCCTGACGGAAGCCGATCCTACGAGCAGTACTTC,CASSPDGSRSYEQYF
once,TRBJ1-6,.,TRBV19,TGTGCCAGAGGCGCCTTACCCCTCCACTTT,CARGALPLHF
.,TRBJ2-1,TRBD1,TRBV6-5,TGTGCCAGCAGACCGGTCGGGACAGGTAACAATGAGCAGTTCTTC,CASRPVGTGNNEQFF
.,TRBJ1-1,TRBD1,TRBV9,TGTGCCAGCAGCCCTCCCACAGGGGTAGAGGCTTTCTTT,CASSPPTGVEAFF
.,TRBJ2-1,TRBD2,TRBV10-3,TGTGCCATCAGTGACGGGACTAGCGGGAGCTATGAGCAGTTCTTC,CAISDGTSGSYEQFF
.,TRBJ2-6,.,TRBV6-5,TGTGCCAGCAGCTTACAACCCGGGGCCAACGTCCTGACTTTC,CASSLQPGANVLTF
few,TRBJ1-1,TRBD1,TRBV10-2,TGCGCCAGCCGGGACAGGCCGAACACTGAAGCTTTCTTT,CASRDRPNTEAFF
.,TRBJ2-3,.,TRBV9,TGTGCCAGCAGCGTAGCGGGGGACCGCACAGATACGCAGTATTTT,CASSVAGDRTDTQYF
.,TRBJ1-1,TRBD1,TRBV6-6,TGTGCCAGCACCAACAGGGGGCGAGATGGGAACACTGAAGCTTTCTTT,CASTNRGRDGNTEAFF
.,TRBJ2-3,.,TRBV14,TGTGCCAGCAGCCAAGGCGACTACTACACAGATACGCAGTATTTT,CASSQGDYYTDTQYF
.,TRBJ1-5,.,TRBV7-2,TGTGCCAGCAGCTTAGATGGGGGATATAGCAATCAGCCCCAGCATTTT,CASSLDGGYSNQPQHF
.,TRBJ1-1,.,TRBV21-1,TGTGCCAGCAGCCTGGAGGGGGGACAGCAAGACACTGAAGCTTTCTTT,CASSLEGGQQDTEAFF
.,TRBJ1-5,TRBD1,TRBV19,TGTGCCAGTAGTATCGTCCAGGGGGCAATGGGCGGCAATCAGCCCCAGCATTTT,CASSIVQGAMGGNQPQHF
.,TRBJ1-5,TRBD1,TRBV25-1,TGTGCCAGCAGTGCGGGACAGTTGCAGCCCCAGCATTTT,CASSAGQLQPQHF
.,TRBJ1-2,.,TRBV19,TGTGCCAGTAGTATCGAGGGGGTGGACGGCTACACCTTC,CASSIEGVDGYTF
.,TRBJ2-3,TRBD2,TRBV2,TGTGCCAGCGTGGGGGGGGTGCCCACAGATACGCAGTATTTT,CASVGGVPTDTQYF
.,TRBJ1-2,.,TRBV6-6,TGTGCCAGCAGTTACCGGGAAGGGGAGGACGGCTACACCTTC,CASSYREGEDGYTF
.,TRBJ1-5,TRBD1,TRBV29-1,TGCAGCGTGCAGGGGGACAATCAGCCCCAGCATTTT,CSVQGDNQPQHF
once,TRBJ2-7,.,TRBV19,TGTGCCAGTACTGGGCGCTCCTACGAGCAGTACTTC,CASTGRSYEQYF
.,TRBJ1-2,.,TRBV10-3,TGTGCCATCAGTGAGTCAGGAGGGGTTGCCTATGGCTACACCTTC,CAISESGGVAYGYTF
.,TRBJ2-3,.,TRBV29-1,TGCAGCGTGGTGGAGTCATTTAGCGCTAGCACAGATACGCAGTATTTT,CSVVESFSASTDTQYF